This entry is about one T cell receptor (beta chain). Its specificity is unknown. The data originate from a study of CD8 T cells in Susac syndrome. Reverse transcription of roughly 0.5 to 1 ug RNA was performed with random hexamers. A multiplex approach, immunoSEQ multiplex PCR, amplified TCR beta CDR3 across 54 Vbeta and 13 Jbeta. TCRdb itself ran the immunoSEQ multiplex PCR reads through MiXCR, one entry per CDR3 protein. Among about 300,000 distinct CDR3 sequences, almost 85% were seen once, and the ten largest hold roughly 0.22%. The CDR3 runs 15 residues. From germline, CDR1 is SGHAT and CDR2 FQNNGV. Trimming removed 1 base at V and 1 base at J, with 7 bases between. Study-wide results and limits: A relatively small number of individuals underwent TCR sequencing and HLA analysis.

TCR beta sequences were obtained from blood CD8+ and CD4+ T cells. CD8+ and CD4+ T cells were negatively isolated; TEMRA cells were FACS-enriched. The clonotype comes from a human donor with multiple sclerosis. Sequenced input: CD8+ T cells from PBMCs. V and J are TRBV11-2 and TRBJ2-2; the D is unclear. CDR3 DNA: TGTGCCAGCAGCTTAGTTGTGGGGAACACCGGGGAGCTGTTTTTT. Its translation is CASSLVVGNTGELFF.